These T cell receptor beta chains were read from a single sample in a study of blood T cell repertoires in COVID-19. Data came from immunoSEQ multiplex PCR; TCRdb stores just in-frame clones and leaves some out. The sample contains about 190,000 clones, 80% to 90% of which appear only once. The sequencing sample was made of peripheral blood. The receptors were gathered from a man younger than 45 with active or convalescent COVID-19. The CDR3 runs from the conserved cysteine through the conserved F or W. Fields, in order: clone size, V gene, D gene, J gene, CDR3 protein, CDR3 DNA. The D gene is left open where the match is weak. Some rows have no size entry. The others give once, few or many, or a class for an expanded clone.

.	TRBV28	.	TRBJ1-1	CASSFQKTMNTEAFF	TGTGCCAGCAGTTTTCAGAAGACAATGAACACTGAAGCTTTCTTT
.	TRBV12-3/TRBV12-4	.	TRBJ1-4	CASSLQVLLFF	TGTGCCAGCAGTTTGCAGGTGCTACTGTTTTTT
.	TRBV14	.	TRBJ1-1	CASSQDNRGTEAFF	TGTGCCAGCAGCCAAGACAATAGGGGCACTGAAGCTTTCTTT
.	TRBV19	.	TRBJ2-2	CASSIGQNTGELFF	TGTGCCAGTAGTATCGGACAGAACACCGGGGAGCTGTTTTTT
.	TRBV7-6	TRBD2	TRBJ2-1	CASSRLAGVYNEQFF	TGTGCCAGCAGCCGACTAGCGGGGGTTTACAATGAGCAGTTCTTC
.	TRBV1	.	TRBJ1-2	CTSIGPGGNYGYTF	TGCACCAGCATTGGCCCCGGGGGGAACTATGGCTACACCTTC
.	TRBV27	.	TRBJ2-7	CASRGAYEQYF	TGTGCCAGCAGGGGAGCCTACGAGCAGTACTTC
.	TRBV15	TRBD2	TRBJ2-4	CATSSVAGEGVMAKNIQYF	TGTGCCACCAGTTCTGTGGCGGGAGAGGGAGTGATGGCCAAAAACATTCAGTACTTC
.	TRBV9	.	TRBJ1-6	CASSADTLNSPLHF	TGTGCCAGCAGCGCGGACACCCTGAATTCACCCCTCCACTTT
.	TRBV7-2	.	TRBJ2-5	CASSDSSETQYF	TGTGCCAGCAGCGACTCGTCGGAGACCCAGTACTTC
.	TRBV28	.	TRBJ1-2	CASTTGNYGYTF	TGTGCCAGCACCACGGGGAATTATGGCTACACCTTC
.	TRBV19	.	TRBJ2-7	CASSLGGIGTYEQYF	TGTGCCAGTAGTTTAGGGGGGATCGGGACTTACGAGCAGTACTTC
.	TRBV4-3	TRBD1	TRBJ1-3	CASSSGQSSGNTIYF	TGCGCCAGCAGCTCGGGACAGTCCTCTGGAAACACCATATATTTT
.	TRBV6-2/TRBV6-3	TRBD1	TRBJ1-4	CASSYSIADRGPQNEKLFF	TGTGCCAGCAGTTACTCGATCGCGGACAGGGGGCCCCAGAATGAAAAACTGTTTTTT
once	TRBV5-6	.	TRBJ2-4	CASSVLAWGAKNIQYF	TGTGCCAGCAGCGTACTAGCTTGGGGGGCCAAAAACATTCAGTACTTC
once	TRBV18	.	TRBJ1-1	CASSLRPREGDTEAFF	TGTGCCAGCTCACTCCGGCCCAGGGAGGGTGACACTGAAGCTTTCTTT
.	TRBV30	.	TRBJ1-5	CAWSRKGGNQPQHF	TGTGCCTGGAGTAGAAAAGGGGGCAATCAGCCCCAGCATTTT
few	TRBV10-2	TRBD2	TRBJ2-2	CASSEPGLAGAAGELFF	TGCGCCAGCAGTGAGCCGGGACTAGCGGGAGCGGCCGGGGAGCTGTTTTTT
.	TRBV5-4	TRBD1	TRBJ1-2	CASSPTGTGGRYGYTF	TGTGCCAGCAGCCCTACCGGGACAGGGGGCCGGTATGGCTACACCTTC
.	TRBV5-1	.	TRBJ2-5	CASSLASQYQETQYF	TGCGCCAGCAGCTTGGCCTCACAGTACCAAGAGACCCAGTACTTC
.	TRBV10-2	TRBD1	TRBJ2-7	CASSSPGQGFYYEQYF	TGCGCCAGCAGCTCACCGGGACAGGGGTTCTACTACGAGCAGTACTTC
once	TRBV11-2	.	TRBJ2-1	CASSLAGSYNEQFF	TGTGCCAGCAGCTTGGCAGGTTCCTACAATGAGCAGTTCTTC
.	TRBV7-9	TRBD1	TRBJ1-1	CASSGRPPGQGVIYTEAFF	TGTGCCAGCAGCGGACGCCCGCCGGGACAGGGTGTCATCTACACTGAAGCTTTCTTT
.	TRBV28	TRBD2	TRBJ2-2	CASSGLAGGPAGELFF	TGTGCCAGCAGCGGACTAGCGGGAGGGCCGGCCGGGGAGCTGTTTTTT
few	TRBV19	.	TRBJ1-2	CASHSEGWSYTF	TGTGCCAGCCATTCGGAGGGCTGGAGCTACACCTTC
.	TRBV12-3/TRBV12-4	.	TRBJ1-2	CASSSVPFYGYTF	TGTGCCAGCAGTTCGGTACCCTTCTATGGCTACACCTTC
.	TRBV7-2	TRBD1	TRBJ1-1	CASSPGSRGLSEAFF	TGTGCCAGCAGCCCAGGGTCCAGGGGGCTTTCTGAAGCTTTCTTT
few	TRBV11-3	.	TRBJ2-7	CASSLAGESYEQYF	TGTGCCAGCAGCTTAGCAGGGGAGTCCTACGAGCAGTACTTC
.	TRBV7-2	.	TRBJ2-5	CASSLLGARETQYF	TGTGCCAGCAGCTTATTGGGGGCGCGGGAGACCCAGTACTTC
.	TRBV28	TRBD1	TRBJ1-3	CASSLADRGFSGNTIYF	TGTGCCAGCAGTTTAGCGGACAGGGGCTTCTCTGGAAACACCATATATTTT
.	TRBV28	.	TRBJ1-1	CASQGIVEAFF	TGTGCCAGCCAGGGGATAGTTGAAGCTTTCTTT
.	TRBV11-3	.	TRBJ2-7	CASSGSSYEQYF	TGTGCCAGCAGCGGTAGCTCCTACGAGCAGTACTTC
once	TRBV19	.	TRBJ1-5	CASDQGVQPQHF	TGTGCCAGTGACCAAGGGGTCCAGCCCCAGCATTTT
.	TRBV5-4	TRBD1	TRBJ2-7	CASSLGGQSIGVRQYF	TGTGCCAGCAGCTTGGGGGGACAGTCCATTGGGGTACGGCAGTACTTC
once	TRBV12-5	.	TRBJ2-5	CASGSPGGQETQYF	TGTGCTAGTGGTTCCCCCGGCGGACAAGAGACCCAGTACTTC
.	TRBV11-3	.	TRBJ2-7	CASSSMDSFPYEQYF	TGTGCCAGCAGCTCTATGGACAGCTTTCCCTACGAGCAGTACTTC
.	TRBV2	.	TRBJ2-2	CATKFRDSSTGELFF	TGTGCCACCAAGTTCCGGGACTCGAGCACCGGGGAGCTGTTTTTT
.	TRBV19	.	TRBJ1-1	CATRGAEAFF	TGTGCCACCCGGGGGGCGGAAGCTTTCTTT
.	TRBV3-1/TRBV3-2	TRBD1	TRBJ1-2	CASSQTGGAYGYTF	TGTGCCAGCAGCCAAACAGGGGGCGCCTATGGCTACACCTTC
.	TRBV12-5	.	TRBJ2-2	CASGLPVPTDRGPGELFF	TGTGCTAGTGGTTTGCCCGTACCTACGGACAGAGGCCCCGGGGAGCTGTTTTTT
few	TRBV19	.	TRBJ1-5	CASSIVEEQPQHF	TGTGCCAGTAGTATCGTAGAGGAACAGCCCCAGCATTTT
.	TRBV5-1	TRBD1	TRBJ2-1	CASSYGTGINEQFF	TGCGCCAGCTCCTACGGGACAGGGATCAATGAGCAGTTCTTC
.	TRBV9	.	TRBJ1-5	CASSPTGSNQPQHF	TGTGCCAGCAGTCCTACGGGTAGCAATCAGCCCCAGCATTTT